This T cell receptor (beta chain) was recovered during a study of blood T cell repertoires in COVID-19. Across the study: Samples of COVID-19 (acute and convalescent) were obtained from the United States, Italy and Spain. From T cells, B-cell-depleted T cells, or PBMCs came the material, which was cDNA or gDNA.

Original processing methods: Quantification of nucleated cells was approximated via reference gene primer amplification. Profiled with immunoSEQ multiplex PCR; TCRdb holds only in-frame clones, not every one. Clonal size and the V and J genes are those of that table, whereas D and trimming came from the DNA. The sample shows 200,000 to 300,000 clones, around 84% of them seen only once. CDR3 size: 16 residues. Germline CDR1 is DFQATT and CDR2 is SNEGSKA (reference sequence). Unmatched junction bases numbered 18, after V lost 3 bases and J lost 12 bases. The chain combines TRBV20-1 with TRBJ2-1; 9 bases match TRBD1. The sequencing input was peripheral blood. The TCR was taken from a man aged 60 to 69 with acute or convalescent COVID-19. The CDR3 region is CSASFGGTGPATGQFF. In nucleotides, the CDR3 is TGCAGTGCTAGTTTTGGAGGGACAGGGCCTGCCACTGGGCAGTTCTTC.